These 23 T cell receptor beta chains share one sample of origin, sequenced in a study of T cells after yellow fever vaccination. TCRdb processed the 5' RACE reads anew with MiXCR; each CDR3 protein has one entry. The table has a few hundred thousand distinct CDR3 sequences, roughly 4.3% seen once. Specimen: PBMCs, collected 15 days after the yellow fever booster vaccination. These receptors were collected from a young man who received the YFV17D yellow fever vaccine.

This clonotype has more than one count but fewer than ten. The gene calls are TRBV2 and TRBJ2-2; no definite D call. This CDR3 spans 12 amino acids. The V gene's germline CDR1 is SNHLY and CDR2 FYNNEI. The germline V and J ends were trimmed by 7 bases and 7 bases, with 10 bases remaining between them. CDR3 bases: TGTGCCAGCACCTCCAGGCTCGGGGAGCTGTTTTTT. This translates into CASTSRLGELFF.

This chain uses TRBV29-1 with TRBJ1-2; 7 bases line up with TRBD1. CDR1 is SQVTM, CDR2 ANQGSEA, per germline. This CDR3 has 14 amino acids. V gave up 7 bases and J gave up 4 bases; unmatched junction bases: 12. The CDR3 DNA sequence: TGCAGCGGTGGAGACAGGGACCCTAGCTATGGCTACACCTTC. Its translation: CSGGDRDPSYGYTF.

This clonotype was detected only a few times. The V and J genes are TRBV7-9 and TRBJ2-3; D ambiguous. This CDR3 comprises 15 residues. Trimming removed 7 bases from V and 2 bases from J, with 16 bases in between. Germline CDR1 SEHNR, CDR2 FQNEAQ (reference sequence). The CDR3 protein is CASTPPGFNTDTQYF. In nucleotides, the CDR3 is TGTGCCAGCACCCCCCCAGGCTTTAACACAGATACGCAGTATTTT.

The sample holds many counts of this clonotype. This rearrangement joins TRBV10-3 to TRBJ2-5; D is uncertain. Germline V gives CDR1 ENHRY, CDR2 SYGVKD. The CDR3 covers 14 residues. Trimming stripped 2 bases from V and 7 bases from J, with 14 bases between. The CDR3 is CAISEARATGTQYF. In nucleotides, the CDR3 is TGTGCCATCAGTGAGGCTCGGGCTACTGGGACCCAGTACTTC.

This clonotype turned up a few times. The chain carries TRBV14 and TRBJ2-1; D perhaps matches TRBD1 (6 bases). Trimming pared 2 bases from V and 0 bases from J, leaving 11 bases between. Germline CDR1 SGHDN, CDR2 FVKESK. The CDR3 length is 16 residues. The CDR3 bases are TGTGCCAGCAGCCAACGGCAGGGGAGCTCCTACAATGAGCAGTTCTTC. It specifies CASSQRQGSSYNEQFF.

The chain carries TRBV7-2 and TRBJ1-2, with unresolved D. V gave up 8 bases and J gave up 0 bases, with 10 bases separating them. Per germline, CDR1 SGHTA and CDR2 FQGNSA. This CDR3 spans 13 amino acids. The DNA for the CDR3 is TGTGCCAGCCGGGCCGCCTCTAACTATGGCTACACCTTC. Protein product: CASRAASNYGYTF.

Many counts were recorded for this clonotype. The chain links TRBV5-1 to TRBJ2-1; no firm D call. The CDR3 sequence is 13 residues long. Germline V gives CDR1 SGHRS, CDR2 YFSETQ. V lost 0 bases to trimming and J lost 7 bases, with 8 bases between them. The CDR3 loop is CASSLAYSNEQFF. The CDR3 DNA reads TGCGCCAGCAGCTTGGCCTATTCGAATGAGCAGTTCTTC.

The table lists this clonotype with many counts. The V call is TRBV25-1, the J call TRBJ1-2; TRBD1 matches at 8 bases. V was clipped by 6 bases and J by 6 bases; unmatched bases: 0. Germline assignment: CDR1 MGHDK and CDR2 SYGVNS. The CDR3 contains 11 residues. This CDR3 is CASSRGHGYTF. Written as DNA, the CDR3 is TGTGCCAGCAGCAGGGGGCATGGCTACACCTTC.

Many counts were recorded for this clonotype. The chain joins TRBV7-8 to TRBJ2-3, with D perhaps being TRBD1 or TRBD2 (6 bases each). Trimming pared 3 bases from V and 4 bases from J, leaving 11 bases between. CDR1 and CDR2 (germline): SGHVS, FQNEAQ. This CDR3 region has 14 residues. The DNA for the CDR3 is TGTGCCAGCAGCTTCAAGGGGGGCCCAGATACGCAGTATTTT. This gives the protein CASSFKGGPDTQYF.

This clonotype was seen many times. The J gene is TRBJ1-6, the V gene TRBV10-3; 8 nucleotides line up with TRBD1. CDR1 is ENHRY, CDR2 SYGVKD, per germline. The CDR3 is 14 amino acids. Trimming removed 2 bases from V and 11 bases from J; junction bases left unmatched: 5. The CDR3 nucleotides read TGTGCCATCAGTGAGGGACAGGGAAGGCCACCCCTCCACTTT. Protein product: CAISEGQGRPPLHF.

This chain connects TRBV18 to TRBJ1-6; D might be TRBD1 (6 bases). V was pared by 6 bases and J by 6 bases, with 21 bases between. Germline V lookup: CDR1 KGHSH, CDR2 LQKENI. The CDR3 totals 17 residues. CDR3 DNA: TGTGCCAGCTCCATCGCCCCCGGAGGGGGGGTTAATTCACCCCTCCACTTT. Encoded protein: CASSIAPGGGVNSPLHF.

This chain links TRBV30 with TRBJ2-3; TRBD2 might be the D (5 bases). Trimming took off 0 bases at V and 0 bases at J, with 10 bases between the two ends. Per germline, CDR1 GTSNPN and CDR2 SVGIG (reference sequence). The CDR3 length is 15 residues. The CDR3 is CAWSVAGSSTDTQYF. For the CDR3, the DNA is TGTGCCTGGAGTGTGGCGGGCTCTAGCACAGATACGCAGTATTTT.

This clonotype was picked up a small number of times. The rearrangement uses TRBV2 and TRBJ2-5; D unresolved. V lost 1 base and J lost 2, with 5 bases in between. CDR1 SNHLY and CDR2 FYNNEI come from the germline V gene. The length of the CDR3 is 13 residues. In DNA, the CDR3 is TGTGCCAGCAGTGAAGACTTACAAGAGACCCAGTACTTC. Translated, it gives CASSEDLQETQYF.

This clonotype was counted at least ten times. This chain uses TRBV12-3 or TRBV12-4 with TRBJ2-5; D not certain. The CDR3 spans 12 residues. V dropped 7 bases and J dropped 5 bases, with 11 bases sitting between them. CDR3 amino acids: CASTLGGETQYF. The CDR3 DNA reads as TGTGCCAGCACCCTGGGTGGGGAGACCCAGTACTTC.

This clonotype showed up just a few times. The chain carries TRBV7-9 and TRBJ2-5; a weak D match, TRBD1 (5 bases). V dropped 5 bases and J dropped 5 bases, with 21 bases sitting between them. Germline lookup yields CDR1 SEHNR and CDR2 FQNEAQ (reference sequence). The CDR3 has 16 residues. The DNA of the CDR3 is TGTGCCAGCAGCCAGAATATAGGGGCGCCCCGGGAGACCCAGTACTTC. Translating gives CASSQNIGAPRETQYF.

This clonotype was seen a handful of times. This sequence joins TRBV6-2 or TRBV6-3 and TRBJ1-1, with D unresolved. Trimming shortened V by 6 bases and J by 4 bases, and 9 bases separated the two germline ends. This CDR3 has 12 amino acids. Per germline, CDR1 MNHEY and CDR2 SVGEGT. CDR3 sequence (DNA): TGTGCCAGCAGCCCAAGGAGCACTGAAGCTTTCTTT. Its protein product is CASSPRSTEAFF.

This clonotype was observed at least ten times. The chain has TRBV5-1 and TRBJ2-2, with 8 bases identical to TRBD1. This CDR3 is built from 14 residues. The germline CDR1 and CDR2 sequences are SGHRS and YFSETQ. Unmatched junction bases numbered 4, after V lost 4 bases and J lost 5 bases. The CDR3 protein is CASSPGQATGELFF. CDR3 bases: TGCGCCAGCAGCCCGGGACAGGCTACCGGGGAGCTGTTTTTT.

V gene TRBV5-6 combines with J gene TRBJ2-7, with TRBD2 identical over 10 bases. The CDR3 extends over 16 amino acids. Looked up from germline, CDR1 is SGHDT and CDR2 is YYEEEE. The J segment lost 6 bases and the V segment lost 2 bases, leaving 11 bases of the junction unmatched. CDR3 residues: CASSFAPAGGSAEQYV. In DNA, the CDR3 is TGTGCCAGCAGCTTCGCCCCAGCGGGGGGGTCTGCCGAGCAGTACGTC.

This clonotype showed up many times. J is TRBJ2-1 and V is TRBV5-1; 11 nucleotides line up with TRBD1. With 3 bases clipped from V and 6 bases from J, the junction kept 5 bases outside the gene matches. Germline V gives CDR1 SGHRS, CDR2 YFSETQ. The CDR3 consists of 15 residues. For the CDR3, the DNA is TGCGCCAGCAGCTCGACCGGGACAGGGGGCAATGAGCAGTTCTTC. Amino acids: CASSSTGTGGNEQFF.

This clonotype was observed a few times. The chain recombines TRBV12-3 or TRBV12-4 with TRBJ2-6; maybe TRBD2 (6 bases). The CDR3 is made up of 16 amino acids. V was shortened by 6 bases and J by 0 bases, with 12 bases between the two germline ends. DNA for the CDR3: TGTGCCAGCAGCGGCGGAGGGGACTCTGGGGCCAACGTCCTGACTTTC. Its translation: CASSGGGDSGANVLTF.

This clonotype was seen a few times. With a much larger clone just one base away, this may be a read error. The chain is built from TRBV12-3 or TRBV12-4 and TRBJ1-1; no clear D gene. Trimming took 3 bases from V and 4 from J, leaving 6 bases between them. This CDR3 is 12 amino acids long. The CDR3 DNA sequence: TGTGCCAGCAGTTTGAGTTTCACTGAAGCTTTCTTT. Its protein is CASSLSFTEAFF.

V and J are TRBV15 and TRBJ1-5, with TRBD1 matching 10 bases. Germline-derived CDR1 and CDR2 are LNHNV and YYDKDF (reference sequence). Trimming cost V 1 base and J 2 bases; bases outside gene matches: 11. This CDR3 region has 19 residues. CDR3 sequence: CATSRAPGQGLLGNQPQHF. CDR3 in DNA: TGTGCCACCAGCAGAGCGCCGGGACAGGGGTTATTGGGCAATCAGCCCCAGCATTTT.

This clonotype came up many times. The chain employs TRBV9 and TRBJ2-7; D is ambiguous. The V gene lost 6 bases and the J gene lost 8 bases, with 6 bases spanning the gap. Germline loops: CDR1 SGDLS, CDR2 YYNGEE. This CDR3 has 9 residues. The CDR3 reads CASKAQQYF. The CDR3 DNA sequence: TGTGCCAGCAAAGCTCAGCAGTACTTC.